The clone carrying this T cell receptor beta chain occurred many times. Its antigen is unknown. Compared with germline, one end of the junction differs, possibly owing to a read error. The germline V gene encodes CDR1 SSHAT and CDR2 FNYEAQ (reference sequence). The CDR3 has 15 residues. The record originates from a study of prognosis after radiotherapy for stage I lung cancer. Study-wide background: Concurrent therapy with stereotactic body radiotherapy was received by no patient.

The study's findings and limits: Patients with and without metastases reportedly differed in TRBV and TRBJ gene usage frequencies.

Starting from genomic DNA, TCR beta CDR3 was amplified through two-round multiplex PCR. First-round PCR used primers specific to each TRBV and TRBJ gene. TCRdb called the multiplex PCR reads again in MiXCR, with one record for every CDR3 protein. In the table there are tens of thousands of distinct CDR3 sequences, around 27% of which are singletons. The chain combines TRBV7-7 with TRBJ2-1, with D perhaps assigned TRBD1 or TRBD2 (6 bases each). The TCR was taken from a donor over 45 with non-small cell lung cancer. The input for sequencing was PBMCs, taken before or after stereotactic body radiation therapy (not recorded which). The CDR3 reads CASSLTGAPGDEQFF. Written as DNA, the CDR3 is TGTGCTAGCAGCTTGACGGGGGCCCCCGGCGATGAGCAGTTCTTC.